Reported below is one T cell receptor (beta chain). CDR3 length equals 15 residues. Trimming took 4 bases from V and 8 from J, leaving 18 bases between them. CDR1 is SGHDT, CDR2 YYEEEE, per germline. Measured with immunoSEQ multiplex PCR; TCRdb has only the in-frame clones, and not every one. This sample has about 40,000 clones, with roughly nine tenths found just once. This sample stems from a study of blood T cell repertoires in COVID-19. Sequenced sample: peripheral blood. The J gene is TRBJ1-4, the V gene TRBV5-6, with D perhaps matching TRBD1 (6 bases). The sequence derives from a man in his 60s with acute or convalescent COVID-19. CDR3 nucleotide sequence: TGTGCCAGCAGCCGGGGAGCAGGGGCGGACGAAAAACTGTTTTTT. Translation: CASSRGAGADEKLFF.